One and the same sample provided the 15 T cell receptor beta chains below, sequenced in a study of T cell responses to AZD1222 COVID-19 vaccine. TCRdb keeps only in-frame clones here, not all; method: immunoSEQ multiplex PCR. The data hold 130,000 to 150,000 clones, with 80% to 85% observed a single time. Here the sequenced sample was peripheral blood, taken on day 0 of MenACWY control vaccination. The receptors were gathered from an adult in good health.

Concerning this clone itself: One end of the junction is discordant with germline, which a read error may explain. The chain couples TRBV7-6 to TRBJ1-5; 7 bases agree with TRBD1. Germline-derived CDR1 and CDR2 are SGHVS and FNYEAQ. The CDR3 length is 15 residues. The CDR3 reads CASSLLGDSSQPQHF. The CDR3 DNA reads TGTGCCAGCAGCTTATTGGGGGACAGCAGTCAGCCCCAGCATTTT.

CDR3 bases: TGTGCCAGCAGTTCAGGGACAGGGGGATATTCACCCCTCCACTTT. Amino acid sequence: CASSSGTGGYSPLHF. The genes are TRBV6-5 and TRBJ1-6, with 11 bases lining up with TRBD1. This CDR3 region has 15 residues. Germline CDR1 and CDR2: MNHEY and SVGAGI. Trimming at V came to 4 bases and at J to 8 bases, leaving 4 bases not matched to a gene.

V gene TRBV19 combines with J gene TRBJ2-1, with 11 bases aligning to TRBD2. V dropped 7 bases and J dropped 8; count of bases not matched to a gene: 10. The CDR3 has 15 residues. Germline V lookup: CDR1 LNHDA, CDR2 SQIVND (reference sequence). The CDR3 nucleotides are TGTGCCAGTACCTTTAGCGGGGGGGCAAGCGATGAGCAGTTCTTC. Protein product: CASTFSGGASDEQFF.

The genes are TRBV6-6 and TRBJ2-5; D not certain. CDR3 size: 15 residues. Germline values: CDR1 MNHNY, CDR2 SVGAGI (reference sequence). Deletions cut 7 bases from V and 5 bases from J, with 20 bases between. CDR3 nucleotide sequence: TGTGCCAGCAATCAAAATCCTGGGCGTGGCGAGACCCAGTACTTC. It yields the protein CASNQNPGRGETQYF.

The chain recombines TRBV27 with TRBJ1-2; D is ambiguous. The CDR3 sequence is 14 residues long. CDR1 is MNHEY and CDR2 is SMNVEV in the germline V gene (reference sequence). Trimming took 6 bases from V and 4 from J, leaving 15 bases between them. CDR3 DNA: TGTGCCAGCAGAAGCTCCGGACGGCCCTATGGCTACACCTTC. As protein: CASRSSGRPYGYTF.

The chain links TRBV28 to TRBJ1-2, with D maybe TRBD1 (6 bases). CDR3 size: 14 residues. The V gene's germline CDR1 is MDHEN and CDR2 SYDVKM. V gave up 3 bases and J gave up 4 bases, with 12 bases separating them. In nucleotides, the CDR3 is TGTGCCAGCAGTTTTCCTGGGGGGGCCTATGGCTACACCTTC. This translates into CASSFPGGAYGYTF.

The chain combines TRBV4-2 with TRBJ2-2; D may be TRBD1 or TRBD2 (5 bases each). Trimming left V 0 bases short and J 3 bases short, with 11 bases between. The CDR3 totals 16 residues. Germline V gene sequence: CDR1 LGHNA, CDR2 YNFKEQ. The CDR3 loop is CASSQDGGYDTGELFF. CDR3 nucleotides: TGTGCCAGCAGCCAAGATGGGGGTTATGACACCGGGGAGCTGTTTTTT.

The V gene is TRBV4-1, the J gene TRBJ2-7; tentatively, D is TRBD2 (6 bases). The CDR3 contains 21 residues. Germline CDR1 and CDR2: MGHRA and YSYEKL. Trimming shortened V by 3 bases and J by 3 bases, and 33 bases separated the two germline ends. The CDR3 region is CASSQLMVGGDFKGFYYEQYF. The CDR3 coding sequence is TGCGCCAGCAGCCAGCTGATGGTGGGCGGGGATTTTAAGGGATTTTACTACGAGCAGTACTTC.

This clone was detected a few times. The chain is built from TRBV11-1 and TRBJ1-4; D ambiguous. V was trimmed by 1 base and J by 8 bases, leaving 8 bases between them. There are 13 residues in the CDR3. Germline V gene lookup returns CDR1 SGHAT and CDR2 FQDESV (reference sequence). This CDR3 reads CASSLDRREKLFF. CDR3 sequence (DNA): TGTGCCAGCAGCTTAGACCGGCGAGAAAAACTGTTTTTT.

The chain joins TRBV25-1 to TRBJ2-1, with 8 nucleotides matching TRBD2. The CDR3 has 16 amino acids. The J segment lost 7 bases and the V segment lost 3 bases, leaving 11 bases of the junction unmatched. In germline, CDR1 is MGHDK, CDR2 SYGVNS. The CDR3 DNA reads TGTGCCAGCAGTGAGGTGTCGGGGGGGGGCTGGAATGAGCAGTTCTTC. This encodes CASSEVSGGGWNEQFF.

The rearrangement links TRBV5-6 to TRBJ1-5, with D tentatively TRBD1 (5 bases). The germline V and J ends were trimmed by 4 bases and 4 bases, with 18 bases remaining between them. The CDR3 loop spans 16 amino acids. The V gene's germline CDR1 is SGHDT and CDR2 YYEEEE. The CDR3 coding sequence is TGTGCCAGCAGCCAACGCACAGGCGCCCTTAATCAGCCCCAGCATTTT. This sequence encodes CASSQRTGALNQPQHF. The full variable domain, rest sourced from reference TRBV5-6 and TRBJ1-5, is DAGVTQSPTHLIKTRGQQVTLRCSPKSGHDTVSWYQQALGQGPQFIFQYYEEEERQRGNFPDRFSGHQFPNYSSELNVNALLLGDSALYLCASSQRTGALNQPQHFGDGTRLSIL.

The rearrangement uses TRBV7-9 and TRBJ2-1, with D possibly TRBD2 on 6 matching bases. The CDR3 has 14 residues. V gave up 6 bases and J gave up 8 bases, with 17 bases separating them. Per the germline V gene, CDR1 is SEHNR and CDR2 is FQNEAQ (reference sequence). The CDR3 reads CASSPPGLGDEQFF. CDR3 in DNA: TGTGCCAGCAGTCCTCCGGGACTTGGGGATGAGCAGTTCTTC.

V and J are TRBV19 and TRBJ2-3; TRBD1 aligns across 7 bases. The CDR3 covers 14 residues. Per germline, CDR1 LNHDA and CDR2 SQIVND (reference sequence). The ends lost 4 bases at V and 2 bases at J; junction bases unmatched: 3. The DNA for the CDR3 is TGTGCCAGTAGTAGGGGACAGAACACAGATACGCAGTATTTT. It specifies CASSRGQNTDTQYF.

The V and J genes are TRBV18 and TRBJ2-1; D ambiguous. V was cut by 5 bases and J by 10 bases, with 12 bases left in between. The CDR3 is 12 residues long. From germline, CDR1 is KGHSH and CDR2 LQKENI. The CDR3 DNA sequence: TGTGCCAGCTCATCACAGACGAGAGAGCAGTTCTTC. Its translation: CASSSQTREQFF. Together with reference TRBV18 and TRBJ2-1, the CDR3 gives the full variable domain: NAGVMQNPRHLVRRRGQEARLRCSPMKGHSHVYWYRQLPEEGLKFMVYLQKENIIDESGMPKERFSAEFPKEGPSILRIQQVVRGDSAAYFCASSSQTREQFFGPGTRLTVL.

The chain recombines TRBV6-5 with TRBJ2-1, with D perhaps matching TRBD1 or TRBD2 (5 bases each). Trimming left V 7 bases short and J 2 bases short, with 15 bases between. The germline gives CDR1 MNHEY, CDR2 SVGAGI. CDR3 size: 15 residues. CDR3 sequence (DNA): TGTGCCAGCAAAAAGACCCGAGGGGCCTACAATGAGCAGTTCTTC. This gives the protein CASKKTRGAYNEQFF.